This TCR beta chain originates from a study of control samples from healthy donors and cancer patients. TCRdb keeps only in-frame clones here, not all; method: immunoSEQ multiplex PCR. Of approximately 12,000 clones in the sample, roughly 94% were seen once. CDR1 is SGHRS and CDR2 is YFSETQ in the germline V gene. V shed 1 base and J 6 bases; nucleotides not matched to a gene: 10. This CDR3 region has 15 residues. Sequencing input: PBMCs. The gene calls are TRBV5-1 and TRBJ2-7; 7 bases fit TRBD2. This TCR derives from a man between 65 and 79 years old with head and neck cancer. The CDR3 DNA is TGCGCCAGCAGCTTGTATGCGGGAGTGGCCCTCGAGCAGTACTTC. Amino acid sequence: CASSLYAGVALEQYF.